A single sample gave rise to the 18 T cell receptor beta chains below, sequenced in a study of shared clonotypes between healthy human individuals. Generated by immunoSEQ multiplex PCR, the TCRdb table keeps only in-frame clones and is missing some. The sample includes about 2.4 million clones, 93% of them seen just once. Sample: naive CD4+ T cells from PBMCs. The subset denotes: CD45RA+ positively selected. These receptors originate from a man aged 18 to 29 in good health. Some clones in this sample may be carry-over from other donors' samples.

The gene calls are TRBV2 and TRBJ1-5; unclear D gene. Per germline, CDR1 SNHLY and CDR2 FYNNEI. This CDR3 region has 14 residues. Trimming stripped 3 bases from V and 7 bases from J, with 13 bases between. CDR3 DNA sequence: TGTGCCAGCAGTGAGGCGCCGGTTTGGCAGCCCCAGCATTTT. Translating it yields CASSEAPVWQPQHF.

Notes on this clone: Distinct nucleotide sequences in the sample also encode this CDR3. The chain carries TRBV6-5 and TRBJ2-7; D is perhaps TRBD2 (5 bases). V gave up 0 bases and J gave up 4 bases, with 10 bases separating them. CDR1 and CDR2 from the germline V gene are MNHEY and SVGAGI. CDR3 length: 14 residues. This CDR3 reads CASSYSAGGYEQYF. The CDR3 nucleotides are TGTGCCAGCAGTTACTCGGCTGGAGGATACGAGCAGTACTTC.

The chain carries TRBV7-9 and TRBJ2-3; D not certain. From germline, CDR1 is SEHNR and CDR2 FQNEAQ (reference sequence). The CDR3 loop spans 13 amino acids. Trimming removed 1 base from V and 1 base from J, with 3 bases in between. This chain's CDR3 is CASSLGRTDTQYF. The CDR3 coding sequence is TGTGCCAGCAGCTTAGGACGCACAGATACGCAGTATTTT. Filled out from reference TRBV7-9 and TRBJ2-3, the complete variable domain reads DTGVSQNPRHKITKRGQNVTFRCDPISEHNRLYWYRQTLGQGPEFLTYFQNEAQLEKSRLLSDRFSAERPKGSFSTLEIQRTEQGDSAMYLCASSLGRTDTQYFGPGTRLTVL.

The chain recombines TRBV5-1 with TRBJ2-7; a possible D gene is TRBD1 (6 bases). The CDR3 has 14 amino acids. The ends were cut back, 5 bases at V and 6 bases at J, with 18 bases in the middle. Germline V gives CDR1 SGHRS, CDR2 YFSETQ. CDR3 sequence (DNA): TGCGCCAGCAGGGTTCCCACAGGGTTGGGCGAGCAGTACTTC. It yields the protein CASRVPTGLGEQYF.

This sequence joins TRBV5-4 and TRBJ1-1; D gene ambiguous. Between the trimmed V and J ends, which lost 2 bases and 1 base, there was a span of 12 bases. The germline gives CDR1 SGHNT, CDR2 YYREEE (reference sequence). This CDR3 comprises 15 residues. As DNA, the CDR3 is TGTGCCAGCAGCTTCTGGGTTTTAGGGAACACTGAAGCTTTCTTT. Its translation: CASSFWVLGNTEAFF. Using reference TRBV5-4 and TRBJ1-1 for the parts outside the CDR3, the full variable domain is ETGVTQSPTHLIKTRGQQVTLRCSSQSGHNTVSWYQQALGQGPQFIFQYYREEENGRGNFPPRFSGLQFPNYSSELNVNALELDDSALYLCASSFWVLGNTEAFFGQGTRLTVV.

As regards this clone: The identical CDR3 is also encoded by other nucleotide sequences in the sample. This rearrangement joins TRBV2 to TRBJ2-3; 11 bases agree with TRBD1. This CDR3 comprises 15 residues. Germline V gene lookup returns CDR1 SNHLY and CDR2 FYNNEI. J gave up 0 bases and V 8 bases, and 4 bases lay outside the gene matches. CDR3 sequence: CASSRDRGSTDTQYF. CDR3 nucleotides: TGTGCCAGCTCCAGGGACAGGGGGAGCACAGATACGCAGTATTTT.

The V gene is TRBV7-7, the J gene TRBJ2-5; TRBD1 matches 10 bases. This CDR3 comprises 15 residues. Losses at the gene ends were 8 bases for V and 5 bases for J; bases not matched to a gene: 11. CDR1 and CDR2 (germline): SSHAT, FNYEAQ (reference sequence). CDR3 amino acids: CASGAGQGFWETQYF. The CDR3 DNA follows: TGTGCCAGCGGTGCGGGACAGGGGTTTTGGGAGACCCAGTACTTC.

The chain links TRBV5-5 to TRBJ1-4; no clear D. Germline CDR1 is SGHKS and CDR2 is YYEKEE (reference sequence). V lost 2 bases to trimming and J lost 0 bases, with 8 bases between them. This CDR3 contains 15 residues. The CDR3: CASSFSPSTNEKLFF. The CDR3 DNA sequence: TGTGCCAGCAGCTTTTCCCCTTCAACTAATGAAAAACTGTTTTTT.

The chain couples TRBV11-2 to TRBJ2-5, with D unclear. Germline CDR1 and CDR2: SGHAT and FQNNGV. The CDR3 runs 14 residues. Trimming cost V 5 bases and J 4 bases, with 14 bases left between them. The CDR3 coding sequence is TGTGCCAGCAGCCCAGGCGGCAGCGTAGAGACCCAGTACTTC. It is translated as CASSPGGSVETQYF.

J is TRBJ2-5 and V is TRBV4-1; D remains unclear. This CDR3 has 14 residues. Trimming removed 2 bases from V and 5 bases from J, with 12 bases in between. Germline CDR1 MGHRA, CDR2 YSYEKL. The CDR3 sequence: CASSQIFADETQYF. The DNA of the CDR3 is TGCGCCAGCAGCCAAATATTTGCGGATGAGACCCAGTACTTC.

The chain recombines TRBV28 with TRBJ1-2, with TRBD1 matching over 10 bases. Per germline, CDR1 MDHEN and CDR2 SYDVKM. The length of the CDR3 is 14 residues. The junction had 9 bases not matched to a gene; V was cut back by 6 bases and J by 8 bases. CDR3 nucleotide sequence: TGTGCCAGCAGCACGACAGGGGGCTCGTGGGGCTACACCTTC. This codes for CASSTTGGSWGYTF.

The V and J genes are TRBV5-1 and TRBJ2-2; D is unresolved. This CDR3 has 14 amino acids. The germline V gene encodes CDR1 SGHRS and CDR2 YFSETQ. The V and J ends lost 3 bases and 6 bases respectively, with 12 bases between them. The CDR3 nucleotides read TGCGCCAGCAGCTCCGGGTCCCCGGCCGGGGAGCTGTTTTTT. Protein product: CASSSGSPAGELFF.

About this clone itself: A junction boundary mismatches the germline segment, possibly from a read error. Other DNA sequences of this sample code for an identical CDR3. The chain has TRBV7-2 and TRBJ1-5, with a possible D match to TRBD1 (5 bases). Germline V gives CDR1 SGHTA, CDR2 FQGNSA. This CDR3 has 15 residues. CDR3 sequence reads: CASSLGIGGNQPQHF. CDR3 DNA sequence: TGTGCCAGCAGTTTAGGGATAGGGGGCAATCAGCCCCAGCATTTT.

This chain uses TRBV29-1 with TRBJ2-1; 8 bases align to TRBD2. This CDR3 is 14 amino acids long. The V gene end was trimmed by 3 bases and the J gene end by 8 bases; junction bases not matched to a gene: 9. In germline, CDR1 is SQVTM, CDR2 ANQGSEA. CDR3: CSVDSGGLVDEQFF. The CDR3 nucleotides are TGCAGCGTTGACTCGGGAGGGCTTGTGGATGAGCAGTTCTTC.

The V gene is TRBV7-6, the J gene TRBJ2-1; 13 nucleotides line up with TRBD2. The V segment lost 8 bases and the J segment 10 bases; nucleotides outside the gene matches: 8. Germline CDR1 SGHVS, CDR2 FNYEAQ. The CDR3 extends over 14 amino acids. This CDR3 reads CASGLAGALGEQFF. DNA of the CDR3: TGTGCCAGCGGACTAGCGGGAGCCTTGGGGGAGCAGTTCTTC.

The V call is TRBV10-3, the J call TRBJ2-2, with 14 positions matching TRBD2. The J segment lost 5 bases and the V segment lost 7 bases, leaving 9 bases of the junction unmatched. The CDR3 loop spans 17 amino acids. Germline CDR1 is ENHRY and CDR2 is SYGVKD. The CDR3 loop reads CAIKWTSGRPGTGELFF. The CDR3 coding sequence is TGTGCCATCAAGTGGACTAGCGGGAGGCCGGGAACCGGGGAGCTGTTTTTT.

This clone has a single count. The rearrangement uses TRBV10-3 and TRBJ2-7, with a tentative D call TRBD2 (5 bases). Deletions cut 7 bases from V and 3 bases from J, with 25 bases between. CDR3 length equals 17 residues. CDR1 ENHRY and CDR2 SYGVKD come from the germline V gene. CDR3 region: CAIMRTPGRGLGYEQYF. The CDR3 nucleotides are TGTGCCATCATGAGGACTCCGGGGAGAGGGTTAGGCTACGAGCAGTACTTC.

The rearrangement uses TRBV2 and TRBJ2-3; a possible D gene is TRBD2 (5 bases). The CDR3 sequence is 14 residues long. Germline V gene sequence: CDR1 SNHLY, CDR2 FYNNEI. Trimming removed 6 bases from V and 1 base from J, with 11 bases in between. CDR3 nucleotide sequence: TGTGCCAGCAGCCAACTGAGGGGCACAGATACGCAGTATTTT. Translating it yields CASSQLRGTDTQYF. The entire variable domain, with the rest obtained from reference TRBV2 and TRBJ2-3, is as follows: EPEVTQTPSHQVTQMGQEVILRCVPISNHLYFYWYRQILGQKVEFLVSFYNNEISEKSEIFDDQFSVERPDGSNFTLKIRSTKLEDSAMYFCASSQLRGTDTQYFGPGTRLTVL.